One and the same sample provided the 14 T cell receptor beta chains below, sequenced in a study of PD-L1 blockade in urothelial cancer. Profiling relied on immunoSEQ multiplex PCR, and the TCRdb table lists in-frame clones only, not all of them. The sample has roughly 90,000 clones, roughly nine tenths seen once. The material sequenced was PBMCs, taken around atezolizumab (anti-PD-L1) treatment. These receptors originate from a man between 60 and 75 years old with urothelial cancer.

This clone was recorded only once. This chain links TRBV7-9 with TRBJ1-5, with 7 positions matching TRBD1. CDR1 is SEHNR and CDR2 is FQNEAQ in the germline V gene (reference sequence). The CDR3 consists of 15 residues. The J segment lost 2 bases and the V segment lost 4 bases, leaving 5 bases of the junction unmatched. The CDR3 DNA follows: TGTGCCAGCAGCTCACAGGGGATCGGCAATCAGCCCCAGCATTTT. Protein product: CASSSQGIGNQPQHF. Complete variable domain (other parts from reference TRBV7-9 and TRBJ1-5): DTGVSQNPRHKITKRGQNVTFRCDPISEHNRLYWYRQTLGQGPEFLTYFQNEAQLEKSRLLSDRFSAERPKGSFSTLEIQRTEQGDSAMYLCASSSQGIGNQPQHFGDGTRLSIL.

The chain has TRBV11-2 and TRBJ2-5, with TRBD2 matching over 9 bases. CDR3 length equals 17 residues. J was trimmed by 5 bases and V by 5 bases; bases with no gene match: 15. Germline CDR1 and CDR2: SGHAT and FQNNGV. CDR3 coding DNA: TGTGCCAGCAGCCCGGAGAACCTAGCGGGACTGGGGGAGACCCAGTACTTC. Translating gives CASSPENLAGLGETQYF.

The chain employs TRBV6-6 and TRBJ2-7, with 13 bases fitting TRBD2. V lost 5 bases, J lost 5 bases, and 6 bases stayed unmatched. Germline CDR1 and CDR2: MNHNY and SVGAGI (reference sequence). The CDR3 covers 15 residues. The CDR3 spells CASSGLAGVVDEQYF. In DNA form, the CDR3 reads TGTGCCAGCAGTGGACTAGCGGGAGTCGTCGACGAGCAGTACTTC.

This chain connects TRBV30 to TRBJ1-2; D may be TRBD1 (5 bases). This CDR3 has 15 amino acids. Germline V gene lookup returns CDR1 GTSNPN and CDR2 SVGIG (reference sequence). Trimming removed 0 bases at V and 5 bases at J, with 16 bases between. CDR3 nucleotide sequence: TGTGCCTGGAGTGTACCACGACAGAAACGATATGGCTACACCTTC. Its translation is CAWSVPRQKRYGYTF.

The CDR3 loop is CASSQDRDSYSPLHF. The CDR3 DNA follows: TGTGCCAGCAGCCAAGATAGGGACAGCTATTCACCCCTCCACTTT. The chain carries TRBV4-2 and TRBJ1-6, with 7 positions matching TRBD1. The germline V gene encodes CDR1 LGHNA and CDR2 YNFKEQ. The V gene end was trimmed by 0 bases and the J gene end by 8 bases; junction bases not matched to a gene: 4. This CDR3 has 15 amino acids.

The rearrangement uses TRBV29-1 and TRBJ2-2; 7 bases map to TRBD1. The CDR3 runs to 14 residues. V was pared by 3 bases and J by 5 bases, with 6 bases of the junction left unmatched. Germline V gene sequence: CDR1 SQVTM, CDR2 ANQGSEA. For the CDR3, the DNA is TGCAGCGTTGAGGTACAGGGGACGACCGGGGAGCTGTTTTTT. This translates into CSVEVQGTTGELFF.

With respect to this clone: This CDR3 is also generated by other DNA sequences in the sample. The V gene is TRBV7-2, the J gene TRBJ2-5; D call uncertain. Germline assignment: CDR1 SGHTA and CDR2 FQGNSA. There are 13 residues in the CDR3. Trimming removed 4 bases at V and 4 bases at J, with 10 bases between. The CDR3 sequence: CASSSSGRETQYF. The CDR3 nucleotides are TGTGCCAGCAGCTCCTCCGGTAGAGAGACCCAGTACTTC.

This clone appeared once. The DNA of the CDR3 is TGTGCCAGCACTACTTGGGCCAGCATGAACACCGGGGAGCTGTTTTTT. This codes for CASTTWASMNTGELFF. This chain joins TRBV28 and TRBJ2-2, with D unclear. The CDR3 is 16 amino acids. V lost 7 bases and J 1 base, leaving 16 bases between the germline ends. Germline loops: CDR1 MDHEN, CDR2 SYDVKM.

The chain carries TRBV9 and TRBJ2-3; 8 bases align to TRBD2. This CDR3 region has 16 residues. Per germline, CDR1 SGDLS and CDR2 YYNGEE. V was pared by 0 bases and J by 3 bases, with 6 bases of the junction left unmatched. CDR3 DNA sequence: TGTGCCAGCAGCGTAGTGTCGGGGGGGCGGACAGATACGCAGTATTTT. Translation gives CASSVVSGGRTDTQYF.

In DNA form, the CDR3 reads TGTGCCAGTAGTATGGGACAGGGGTCTTCACCCCTCCACTTT. The encoded protein is CASSMGQGSSPLHF. The chain carries TRBV19 and TRBJ1-6; 10 bases are a match to TRBD1. Trimming cost V 3 bases and J 9 bases; bases outside gene matches: 2. Looked up from germline, CDR1 is LNHDA and CDR2 is SQIVND (reference sequence). The CDR3 extends over 14 amino acids.

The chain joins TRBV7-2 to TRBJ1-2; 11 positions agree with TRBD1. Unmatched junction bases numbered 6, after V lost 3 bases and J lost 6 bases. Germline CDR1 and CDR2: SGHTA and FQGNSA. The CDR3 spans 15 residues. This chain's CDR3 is CASSFRDRGGDGYTF. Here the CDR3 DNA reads TGTGCCAGCAGCTTCCGGGACAGGGGGGGAGATGGCTACACCTTC.

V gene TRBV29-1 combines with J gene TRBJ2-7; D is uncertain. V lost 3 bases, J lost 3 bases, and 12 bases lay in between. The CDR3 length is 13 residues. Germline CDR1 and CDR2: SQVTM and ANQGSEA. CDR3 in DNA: TGCAGCGTTGACGGGTTCCCGGGCTACGAGCAGTACTTC. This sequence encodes CSVDGFPGYEQYF.

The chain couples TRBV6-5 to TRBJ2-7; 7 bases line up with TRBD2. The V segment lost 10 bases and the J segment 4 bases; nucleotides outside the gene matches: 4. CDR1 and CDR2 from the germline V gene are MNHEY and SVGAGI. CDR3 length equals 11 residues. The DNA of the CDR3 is TGTGCCACCGGGGGGACTTACGAGCAGTACTTC. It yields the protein CATGGTYEQYF.

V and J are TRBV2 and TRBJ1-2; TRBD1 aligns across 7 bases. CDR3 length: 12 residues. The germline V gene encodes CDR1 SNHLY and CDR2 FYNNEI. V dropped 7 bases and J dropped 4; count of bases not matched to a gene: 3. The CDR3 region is CASIGGSYGYTF. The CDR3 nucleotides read TGTGCCAGCATAGGGGGCTCCTATGGCTACACCTTC.